These 25 T cell receptor beta chains were all obtained from the same sample, sequenced in a study of T cell responses to AZD1222 COVID-19 vaccine. Some clones are missing from TCRdb's copy, which holds only in-frame ones; the method was immunoSEQ multiplex PCR. The sample includes 100,000 to 150,000 clones, about 90% of them seen just once. Sequenced here: peripheral blood, sampled on day 0 of AZD1222 vaccination. The receptors here all came from an adult in good health.

The chain employs TRBV18 and TRBJ1-3; TRBD1 aligns across 12 bases. Germline CDR1 reads KGHSH; CDR2 reads LQKENI. The CDR3 covers 16 residues. Trimming cost V 3 bases and J 2 bases; bases outside gene matches: 2. In nucleotides, the CDR3 is TGTGCCAGCTCACCGGGACAGGGGGCTACTGGAAACACCATATATTTT. It yields the protein CASSPGQGATGNTIYF.

J is TRBJ1-2 and V is TRBV28; a weak D match, TRBD1 (6 bases). The V end lost 3 bases, the J end lost 6 bases, and 23 bases lay between the germline ends. The CDR3 has 17 residues. Germline V CDR1 and CDR2: MDHEN, SYDVKM. CDR3 sequence: CASSFLVGGGLEDGYTF. DNA of the CDR3: TGTGCCAGCAGTTTTTTGGTTGGAGGGGGTTTAGAGGATGGCTACACCTTC.

The chain recombines TRBV20-1 with TRBJ2-1; 16 bases are a match to TRBD2. Germline V CDR1 and CDR2: DFQATT, SNEGSKA (reference sequence). J lost 5 bases, V lost 5 bases, and 9 bases had no gene match. This CDR3 comprises 17 residues. CDR3 amino acids: CSAGGTSGRATNNEQFF. CDR3 sequence (DNA): TGCAGTGCTGGTGGGACTAGCGGGAGGGCCACTAACAATGAGCAGTTCTTC.

This clone was recorded a few times. J is TRBJ2-7 and V is TRBV10-1; D call uncertain. From germline, CDR1 is WNHNN and CDR2 SYGVQD (reference sequence). This CDR3 is built from 15 residues. Trimming left V 0 bases short and J 5 bases short, with 14 bases between. CDR3 DNA sequence: TGCGCCAGCAGTGAGTCTGTCGGAACGCCCGACGAGCAGTACTTC. Translating it yields CASSESVGTPDEQYF.

This clone was observed a single time. The chain is built from TRBV6-5 and TRBJ1-1; no clear D gene. Trimming removed 4 bases at V and 0 bases at J, with 6 bases between. Looked up from germline, CDR1 is MNHEY and CDR2 is SVGAGI. The CDR3 is 13 residues long. CDR3 DNA sequence: TGTGCCAGCAGTTTACAGATGAACACTGAAGCTTTCTTT. Its protein is CASSLQMNTEAFF.

V and J are TRBV24-1 and TRBJ2-7; D not certain. V shed 4 bases and J shed 0 bases, with 0 bases lying between them. CDR3 length: 11 amino acids. Germline CDR1 is KGHDR and CDR2 is SFDVKD. The DNA of the CDR3 is TGTGCCACCAGTGACTCCTACGAGCAGTACTTC. Translating it yields CATSDSYEQYF.

About this clone itself: The same CDR3 is also encoded by other DNA sequences in this sample. The chain recombines TRBV7-8 with TRBJ1-1; 9 positions agree with TRBD1. Germline trimming cut 3 bases from V and 3 bases from J; bases unmatched to any gene: 2. Germline lookup yields CDR1 SGHVS and CDR2 FQNEAQ. CDR3 size: 14 residues. The CDR3 nucleotides are TGTGCCAGCAGCTTTTGGGACAGGGACACTGAAGCTTTCTTT. This encodes CASSFWDRDTEAFF.

The V and J genes are TRBV7-3 and TRBJ2-5; D uncertain. Germline-derived CDR1 and CDR2 are SGHTA and FQGTGA. The CDR3 is 16 residues long. V shed 8 bases and J shed 1 base, with 20 bases lying between them. The CDR3 DNA is TGTGCCAGCCCCGTGGGCGGCCCAAGGCTCCAAGAGACCCAGTACTTC. This gives the protein CASPVGGPRLQETQYF.

This clone occurred a few times. The chain links TRBV10-3 to TRBJ1-2; TRBD1 matches at 8 bases. V gave up 10 bases and J gave up 4 bases; unmatched junction bases: 8. The CDR3 is made up of 13 amino acids. Germline CDR1 and CDR2: ENHRY and SYGVKD. CDR3 sequence reads: CANRGTEPYGYTF. CDR3 DNA: TGTGCCAACAGGGGGACAGAGCCCTATGGCTACACCTTC.

This rearrangement joins TRBV27 to TRBJ1-3; no clear D. Trimming removed 6 bases at V and 4 bases at J, with 13 bases between. The CDR3 is made up of 14 amino acids. CDR1 MNHEY and CDR2 SMNVEV come from the germline V gene (reference sequence). CDR3 bases: TGTGCCAGCAGGACTGAAGCTAACGGAAACACCATATATTTT. As protein: CASRTEANGNTIYF.

The V and J genes are TRBV29-1 and TRBJ2-2, with 12 positions matching TRBD2. The CDR3 has 14 amino acids. The germline gives CDR1 SQVTM, CDR2 ANQGSEA. The V gene end was trimmed by 7 bases and the J gene end by 6 bases; junction bases not matched to a gene: 6. In DNA, the CDR3 is TGCAGCGCACGGACTAGCGGGACCCCCGGGGAGCTGTTTTTT. It codes for CSARTSGTPGELFF.

This clone appeared once. The chain employs TRBV19 and TRBJ1-2; D gene uncertain. Germline assignment: CDR1 LNHDA and CDR2 SQIVND (reference sequence). Deletions cut 3 bases from V and 7 bases from J, with 15 bases between. The CDR3 totals 14 residues. For the CDR3, the DNA is TGTGCCAGTAGTATCCCTAGCGGTGTCTCTGGCTACACCTTC. It encodes CASSIPSGVSGYTF.

J is TRBJ1-2 and V is TRBV20-1; D gene unclear. V dropped 3 bases and J dropped 7 bases, with 9 bases sitting between them. Germline-derived CDR1 and CDR2 are DFQATT and SNEGSKA (reference sequence). This CDR3 comprises 11 residues. This CDR3 reads CSASGGRGYTF. DNA of the CDR3: TGCAGTGCTAGTGGTGGTCGTGGCTACACCTTC.

V usage is TRBV19 and J usage is TRBJ2-1, with D perhaps TRBD1 or TRBD2 (5 bases each). With 4 bases removed from V and 8 bases from J, the gap between germline ends came to 12 bases. Germline V lookup: CDR1 LNHDA, CDR2 SQIVND (reference sequence). The CDR3 contains 13 residues. The CDR3: CASSKGFGDEQFF. CDR3 nucleotides: TGTGCCAGTAGTAAGGGGTTCGGGGATGAGCAGTTCTTC.

The genes are TRBV3-1 (or the pseudogene TRBV3-2) and TRBJ1-2, with 7 bases identical to TRBD1. The CDR3 extends over 14 amino acids. From germline, CDR1 is LGHDT and CDR2 YNNKEL (reference sequence). Germline trimming cut 1 base from V and 8 bases from J; bases unmatched to any gene: 7. CDR3 sequence: CASSQADRVLGYTF. The CDR3 region has the DNA TGTGCCAGCAGCCAAGCCGACAGGGTCCTGGGCTACACCTTC.

This sequence joins TRBV19 and TRBJ2-2; D is ambiguous. The germline V gene encodes CDR1 LNHDA and CDR2 SQIVND (reference sequence). The CDR3 spans 13 residues. Trimming removed 7 bases from V and 7 bases from J, with 13 bases in between. CDR3 sequence (DNA): TGTGCCAGTACCCAGGTCGCGGTCGGGGAGCTGTTTTTT. As protein: CASTQVAVGELFF.

The rearrangement links TRBV5-5 to TRBJ2-2, with TRBD2 identical over 9 bases. Germline CDR1 SGHKS, CDR2 YYEKEE (reference sequence). The V gene end was trimmed by 0 bases and the J gene end by 4 bases; junction bases not matched to a gene: 4. The CDR3 totals 16 residues. DNA of the CDR3: TGTGCCAGCAGCTTGGGGGCGGGAGGGGTCACCGGGGAGCTGTTTTTT. It codes for CASSLGAGGVTGELFF.

The V call is TRBV6-5, the J call TRBJ2-1; possibly TRBD2 for D (6 bases). Trimming pared 6 bases from V and 10 bases from J, leaving 19 bases between. The length of the CDR3 is 14 residues. Germline V gives CDR1 MNHEY, CDR2 SVGAGI. DNA of the CDR3: TGTGCCAGCAGCGCCGGGACTTCCTCTTCCGAGCAGTTCTTC. Translated, it gives CASSAGTSSSEQFF.

The gene calls are TRBV11-3 and TRBJ2-7; D is perhaps TRBD1 (7 bases). This CDR3 is 16 amino acids long. The V and J ends lost 1 base and 4 bases respectively, with 17 bases between them. Germline CDR1 reads SGHNT; CDR2 reads YENEEA. This chain's CDR3 is CASSLGPRTGGYEQYF. In DNA, the CDR3 is TGTGCCAGCAGCTTAGGGCCCCGGACAGGAGGGTACGAGCAGTACTTC.

V gene TRBV7-3 combines with J gene TRBJ1-2, with D tentatively TRBD1 (6 bases). CDR3 length: 15 residues. V gave up 2 bases and J gave up 4 bases, with 14 bases separating them. Germline-derived CDR1 and CDR2 are SGHTA and FQGTGA. CDR3: CASSLRGGPTYGYTF. As DNA, the CDR3 is TGTGCCAGCAGCTTACGAGGGGGGCCAACCTATGGCTACACCTTC.

This chain joins TRBV2 and TRBJ1-5; D might be TRBD1 (6 bases). CDR3 size: 15 residues. The germline V and J ends were trimmed by 5 bases and 1 base, with 12 bases remaining between them. From germline, CDR1 is SNHLY and CDR2 FYNNEI. The CDR3 is CASSLNRASNQPQHF. In DNA, the CDR3 is TGTGCCAGCAGTCTGAACAGGGCAAGCAATCAGCCCCAGCATTTT.

The chain links TRBV6-4 to TRBJ2-1, with 11 positions matching TRBD2. With V trimmed by 6 bases and J by 2 bases, 3 bases remained unmatched. CDR1 and CDR2 from the germline V gene are MRHNA and SNTAGT. The CDR3 is 15 amino acids. CDR3 nucleotides: TGTGCCAGCAGGCAACTAGCGGGAGCCTACAATGAGCAGTTCTTC. Translation: CASRQLAGAYNEQFF.

This clone has just one count. The rearrangement uses TRBV15 and TRBJ2-1, with D uncertain. V was cut by 5 bases and J by 8 bases, with 10 bases left in between. The CDR3 loop spans 12 amino acids. Germline assignment: CDR1 LNHNV and CDR2 YYDKDF (reference sequence). DNA of the CDR3: TGTGCCACCAGCCGCCAGAGCTATGAGCAGTTCTTC. Residues: CATSRQSYEQFF.

The chain joins TRBV10-3 to TRBJ1-4; D perhaps matches TRBD1 (6 bases). The V gene's germline CDR1 is ENHRY and CDR2 SYGVKD. The length of the CDR3 is 15 residues. V was shortened by 6 bases and J by 0 bases, with 11 bases between the two germline ends. The chain's CDR3 is CAISPRTATNEKLFF. The CDR3 region has the DNA TGTGCCATCAGCCCCAGGACAGCAACTAATGAAAAACTGTTTTTT.

The chain uses TRBV10-3 and TRBJ2-7; 8 nucleotides match TRBD1. V lost 8 bases to trimming and J lost 2 bases; unmatched junction nucleotides: 8. Germline V gene lookup returns CDR1 ENHRY and CDR2 SYGVKD. There are 14 residues in the CDR3. Here the CDR3 reads CAIGSTGVTYEQYF. For the CDR3, the DNA is TGTGCCATCGGCTCGACAGGGGTCACCTACGAGCAGTACTTC.